A single sample gave rise to the 4 T cell receptor beta chains below, sequenced in a study of cytomegalovirus exposure and HLA in healthy donors. The PCR employed 60 Vbeta primers together with 13 Jbeta primers. The method was immunoSEQ multiplex PCR; TCRdb's version includes in-frame clones alone and lacks a portion of them. The table records around 210,000 clones, more than 75% of them present only once. The sequenced material came from PBMCs. These receptors were collected from a girl aged 2-15 years in good health and CMV-seronegative.

This rearrangement joins TRBV2 to TRBJ1-2; D call uncertain. V lost 4 bases and J 8 bases, leaving 17 bases between the germline ends. Germline-derived CDR1 and CDR2 are SNHLY and FYNNEI. The CDR3 contains 14 residues. CDR3 sequence: CASSASRGSGGYTF. The CDR3 bases are TGTGCCAGCAGTGCCTCGAGAGGGAGTGGAGGCTACACCTTC.

This clone has a handful of counts. V usage is TRBV7-9 and J usage is TRBJ2-5; a weak D match, TRBD2 (5 bases). CDR3 length: 14 amino acids. Germline assignment: CDR1 SEHNR and CDR2 FQNEAQ (reference sequence). Trimming pared 1 base from V and 3 bases from J, leaving 9 bases between. The CDR3 coding sequence is TGTGCCAGCAGCTTAGTTCCTAGCAAAGAGACCCAGTACTTC. This sequence encodes CASSLVPSKETQYF.

This chain joins TRBV2 and TRBJ1-2, with 9 bases lining up with TRBD1. CDR3 size: 12 residues. In germline, CDR1 is SNHLY, CDR2 FYNNEI. The trim removed 7 bases at V and 10 bases at J, leaving 7 bases unmatched. This CDR3 is CASNFGTGIYTF. CDR3 sequence (DNA): TGTGCCAGCAACTTCGGGACAGGGATCTACACCTTC.

This chain links TRBV19 with TRBJ2-1; D call uncertain. The germline V gene has CDR1 LNHDA and CDR2 SQIVND (reference sequence). CDR3 size: 12 residues. Trimming cost V 5 bases and J 5 bases, with 7 bases left between them. CDR3 DNA: TGTGCCAGTAGTCCCCGGGACAATGAGCAGTTCTTC. Its protein product is CASSPRDNEQFF.